Listed below are T cell receptor beta chains from one sample, sequenced in a study of T-cell memory formation after mild COVID-19. TCRdb recomputed calls from the 5' RACE reads with MiXCR, one row per CDR3 protein. The table includes around 410,000 distinct CDR3 sequences, less than 25% detected once. What was sequenced was PBMCs or a T cell subset sorted from them (not recorded which). These receptor sequences come from an adult woman who had mild COVID-19 (a few samples of this study predate the infection). Cell type and time point are not known. Each CDR3 is given with its conserved first and last residue. The order of the fields is CDR3 DNA, CDR3 protein, CDR3 length, V gene, J gene, clone size, D gene. A D gene is named only where the DNA matches it firmly. The size entry is marked missing in some rows and otherwise reads once, few, many or a size class.

DNA: TGTGCCAGCAGTCCCGGGGGGACAGGGGGCGTCGAGCAGTACTTC
CDR3: CASSPGGTGGVEQYF
length: 15
V: TRBV12-3/TRBV12-4
J: TRBJ2-7
size: few
D: TRBD1

DNA: TGTGCCAGTAGCGAGTTGCCGGTACAACCTAATACGCAGTATTTT
CDR3: CASSELPVQPNTQYF
length: 15
V: TRBV19
J: TRBJ2-3
size: NA
D: NA

DNA: TGTGCCAGCTGCCACTGTCGGGGTTGGGATGAGCAGTTCTTC
CDR3: CASCHCRGWDEQFF
length: 14
V: TRBV6-5
J: TRBJ2-1
size: NA
D: NA

DNA: TGTGCCAGCAGCTATCACCGGGACAGGTACTCCTACGAGCAGTACTTC
CDR3: CASSYHRDRYSYEQYF
length: 16
V: TRBV7-2
J: TRBJ2-7
size: NA
D: TRBD1

DNA: TGCAGTGCTATCGGTCTAGCGAACACCGGGGAGCTGTTTTTT
CDR3: CSAIGLANTGELFF
length: 14
V: TRBV20-1
J: TRBJ2-2
size: few
D: NA

DNA: TGTGCCAGCAGTCCCAGTCCTAGAAGCACAGATACGCAGTATTTT
CDR3: CASSPSPRSTDTQYF
length: 15
V: TRBV12-3/TRBV12-4
J: TRBJ2-3
size: NA
D: NA

DNA: TGTGCCAGCAGCGTAACAGGGGTCGGGGAGCTGTTTTTT
CDR3: CASSVTGVGELFF
length: 13
V: TRBV7-2
J: TRBJ2-2
size: NA
D: TRBD1

DNA: TGTGCCAGCAGCCACCTCCTCCGGTTCACTAGCACAGATACGCAGTATTTT
CDR3: CASSHLLRFTSTDTQYF
length: 17
V: TRBV21-1
J: TRBJ2-3
size: NA
D: NA

DNA: TGTGCCAGCAGTTACTCGGGACTAGCGGGAGCGCCTGGAGTCTACGAGCAGTACTTC
CDR3: CASSYSGLAGAPGVYEQYF
length: 19
V: TRBV6-2/TRBV6-3
J: TRBJ2-7
size: NA
D: TRBD2

DNA: TGTGCCAGCAGTAACTCCGGGACCTTCGATGAAAAACTGTTTTTT
CDR3: CASSNSGTFDEKLFF
length: 15
V: TRBV12-3/TRBV12-4
J: TRBJ1-4
size: few
D: NA

DNA: TGTGCCAGCAGTAAAACGGGCCCTGACAATGAGCAGTTCTTC
CDR3: CASSKTGPDNEQFF
length: 14
V: TRBV12-3/TRBV12-4
J: TRBJ2-1
size: few
D: NA

DNA: TGCGCCAGCAGCCAAGAGAGTCCGGGGCGGAGTGGCACAGATACGCAGTATTTT
CDR3: CASSQESPGRSGTDTQYF
length: 18
V: TRBV4-3
J: TRBJ2-3
size: few
D: NA

DNA: TGCGCCAGCAGCTTGGTCCTGGGGGTCTACGAGCAGTACTTC
CDR3: CASSLVLGVYEQYF
length: 14
V: TRBV5-1
J: TRBJ2-7
size: few
D: NA

DNA: TGTGCCAGCAGTTCCGACAACAGGTTGGGGGAGCTGTTTTTT
CDR3: CASSSDNRLGELFF
length: 14
V: TRBV6-1
J: TRBJ2-2
size: NA
D: NA

DNA: TGCAGCGTTGTAGACTACGAGCAGTACTTC
CDR3: CSVVDYEQYF
length: 10
V: TRBV29-1
J: TRBJ2-7
size: NA
D: NA

DNA: TGCAGCGTCCCCGGGGGATCGACTGAAGCTTTCTTT
CDR3: CSVPGGSTEAFF
length: 12
V: TRBV29-1
J: TRBJ1-1
size: NA
D: NA

DNA: TGTGCCAGCAGCGTTGGCCGGCACGAGCAGTACTTC
CDR3: CASSVGRHEQYF
length: 12
V: TRBV12-3/TRBV12-4
J: TRBJ2-7
size: NA
D: NA

DNA: TGTGCCACCAGCAGAAATCTAGCGGGAGGCCCCTACGAGCAGTACTTC
CDR3: CATSRNLAGGPYEQYF
length: 16
V: TRBV15
J: TRBJ2-7
size: NA
D: TRBD2

DNA: TGTGCCAGCAGCCAAGTTATGACCCTGAACACCGGGGAGCTGTTTTTT
CDR3: CASSQVMTLNTGELFF
length: 16
V: TRBV3-1
J: TRBJ2-2
size: NA
D: NA

DNA: TGCAGCGTTCCGGTCATAGATACGCAGTATTTT
CDR3: CSVPVIDTQYF
length: 11
V: TRBV29-1
J: TRBJ2-3
size: NA
D: NA

DNA: TGCGCCAGCAGATCCCTCGGGACTAGCTCCTACGAGCAGTACTTC
CDR3: CASRSLGTSSYEQYF
length: 15
V: TRBV4-1
J: TRBJ2-7
size: NA
D: TRBD2

DNA: TGTGCCAGCAGCTTAGATCCAGGGTTTCAGCCCCAGCATTTT
CDR3: CASSLDPGFQPQHF
length: 14
V: TRBV7-8
J: TRBJ1-5
size: NA
D: NA

DNA: TGCAGTGCCCCCAGAGCGGGTAGCCAAGAGACCCAGTACTTC
CDR3: CSAPRAGSQETQYF
length: 14
V: TRBV20-1
J: TRBJ2-5
size: NA
D: NA

DNA: TGCGCCAGCATCGGGACGACACCCGGTAGCGGGGGATACGAGCAGTACTTC
CDR3: CASIGTTPGSGGYEQYF
length: 17
V: TRBV5-1
J: TRBJ2-7
size: many
D: TRBD2

DNA: TGCGCCAGCAGCCACCCTCTAGCGGGAGTGGATGAGCAGTACTTC
CDR3: CASSHPLAGVDEQYF
length: 15
V: TRBV4-1
J: TRBJ2-7
size: NA
D: TRBD2